This T cell receptor (beta chain) was captured by sequencing in a study of blood T cells in healthy people across ages. Background on the study: About one barcoded beta molecule per two T cells was captured by template switching.

Sample-barcoded 5' priming and a J-beta primer mix drove a second PCR of 7 to 11 cycles. Each cDNA was tagged by a template-switch adaptor containing 12 random nucleotides. There were at least 3 million CDR3-containing paired-end reads obtained from each sample. TCRdb re-called the 5' RACE reads through MiXCR, storing one row per CDR3 protein. Among hundreds of thousands of distinct CDR3 sequences listed, around 25% were seen once. Looked up from germline, CDR1 is SEHNR and CDR2 is FQNEAQ (reference sequence). The CDR3 spans 13 residues. Between the trimmed V and J ends, which lost 1 base and 9 bases, there was a span of 10 bases. The sample was also reused in another study, on T cells of mothers and their children.

The receptor comes from a boy aged 5-17 years in good health. The specimen was blood. The gene calls are TRBV7-9 and TRBJ2-1; a possible D gene is TRBD2 (6 bases). Written as DNA, the CDR3 is TGTGCCAGCAGCTTAGTGGCAGCGGGTGAGCAGTTCTTC. Translated, it gives CASSLVAAGEQFF.